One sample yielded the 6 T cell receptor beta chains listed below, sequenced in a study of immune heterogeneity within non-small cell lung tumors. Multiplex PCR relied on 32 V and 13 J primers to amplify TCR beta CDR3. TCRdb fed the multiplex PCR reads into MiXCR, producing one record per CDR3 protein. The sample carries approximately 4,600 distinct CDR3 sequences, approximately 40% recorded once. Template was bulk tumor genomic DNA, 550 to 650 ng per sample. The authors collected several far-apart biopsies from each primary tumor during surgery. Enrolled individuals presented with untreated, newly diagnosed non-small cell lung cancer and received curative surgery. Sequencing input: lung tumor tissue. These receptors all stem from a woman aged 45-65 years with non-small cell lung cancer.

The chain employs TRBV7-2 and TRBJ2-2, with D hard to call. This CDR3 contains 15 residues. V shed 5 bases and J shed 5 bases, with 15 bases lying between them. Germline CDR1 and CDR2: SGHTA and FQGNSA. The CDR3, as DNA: TGTGCCAGCAGCCCTCTGCGAGACGGAACCGGGGAGCTGTTTTTT. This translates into CASSPLRDGTGELFF. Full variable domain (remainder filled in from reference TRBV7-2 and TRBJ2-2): GAGVSQSPSNKVTEKGKDVELRCDPISGHTALYWYRQSLGQGLEFLIYFQGNSAPDKSGLPSDRFSAERTGGSVSTLTIQRTQQEDSAVYLCASSPLRDGTGELFFGEGSRLTVL.

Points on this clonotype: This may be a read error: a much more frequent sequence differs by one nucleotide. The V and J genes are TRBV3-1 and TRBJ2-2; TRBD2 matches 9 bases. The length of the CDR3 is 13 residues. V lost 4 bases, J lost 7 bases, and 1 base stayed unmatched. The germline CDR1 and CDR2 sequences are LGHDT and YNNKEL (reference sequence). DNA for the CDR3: TGTGCCAGCAGCCGCGGGGGGGGCGGGGAGCTGTTTTTT. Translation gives CASSRGGGGELFF.

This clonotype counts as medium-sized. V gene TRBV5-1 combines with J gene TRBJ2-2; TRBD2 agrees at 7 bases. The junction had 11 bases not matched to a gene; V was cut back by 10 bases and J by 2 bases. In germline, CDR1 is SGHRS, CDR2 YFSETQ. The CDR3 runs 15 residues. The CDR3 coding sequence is TGCGCCGCTAGGGGAGGGACTACTAACACCGGGGAGCTGTTTTTT. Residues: CAARGGTTNTGELFF.

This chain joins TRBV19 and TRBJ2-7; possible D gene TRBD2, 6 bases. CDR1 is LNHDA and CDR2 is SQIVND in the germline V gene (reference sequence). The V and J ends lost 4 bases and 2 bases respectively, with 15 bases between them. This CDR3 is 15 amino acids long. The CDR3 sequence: CASSTTGTGAYEQYF. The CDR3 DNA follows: TGTGCCAGTAGTACGACCGGGACTGGGGCCTACGAGCAGTACTTC.

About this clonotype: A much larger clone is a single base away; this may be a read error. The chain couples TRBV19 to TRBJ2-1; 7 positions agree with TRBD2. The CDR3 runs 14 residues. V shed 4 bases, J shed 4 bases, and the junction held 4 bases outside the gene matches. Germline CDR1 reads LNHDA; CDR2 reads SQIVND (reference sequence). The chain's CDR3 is CASSRGLRYNEQFF. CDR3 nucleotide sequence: TGTGCCAGTAGTAGGGGACTAAGATACAATGAGCAGTTCTTC.

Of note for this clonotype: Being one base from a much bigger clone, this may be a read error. As DNA, the CDR3 is TGTGTCAGCAGCCGATCAGACAGGAACACTGAAGCTTTCTTT. Translated: CVSSRSDRNTEAFF. V usage is TRBV5-6 and J usage is TRBJ1-1, with D maybe TRBD1 (5 bases). The germline V gene has CDR1 SGHDT and CDR2 YYEEEE. The CDR3 covers 14 residues.